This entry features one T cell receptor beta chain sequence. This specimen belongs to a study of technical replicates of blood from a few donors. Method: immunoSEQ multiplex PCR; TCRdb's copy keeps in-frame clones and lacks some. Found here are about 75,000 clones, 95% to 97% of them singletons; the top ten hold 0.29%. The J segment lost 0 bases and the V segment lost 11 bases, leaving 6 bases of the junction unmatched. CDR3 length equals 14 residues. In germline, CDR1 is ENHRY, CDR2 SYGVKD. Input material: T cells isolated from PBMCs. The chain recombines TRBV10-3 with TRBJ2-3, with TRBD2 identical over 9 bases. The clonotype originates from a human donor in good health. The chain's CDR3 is CAAFSGRSTDTQYF. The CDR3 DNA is TGTGCCGCCTTTAGCGGGAGAAGCACAGATACGCAGTATTTT.